This entry lists 26 T cell receptor beta chains sequenced from one sample in a study of shared clonotypes between healthy human individuals. Data came from immunoSEQ multiplex PCR; TCRdb stores just in-frame clones and leaves some out. The sample holds about 2,500,000 clones, roughly nine tenths seen once. The sample consisted of naive CD4+ T cells sorted from blood. The subset here: CD45RA+ positively selected. The receptors come from a man aged 18 to 30 in good health.

This chain uses TRBV4-1 with TRBJ1-5, with no clear D. The CDR3 contains 16 residues. V was shortened by 1 base and J by 3 bases, with 13 bases between the two germline ends. CDR1 is MGHRA and CDR2 is YSYEKL in the germline V gene. CDR3 nucleotide sequence: TGCGCCAGCAGCCAAGGGAACGGACGGCTCAATCAGCCCCAGCATTTT. Its protein product is CASSQGNGRLNQPQHF.

In the case of this clone: This same CDR3 is encoded by further DNA sequences in the sample. The rearrangement uses TRBV18 and TRBJ2-3; no definite D call. Germline V CDR1 and CDR2: KGHSH, LQKENI. The V and J ends lost 1 base and 7 bases respectively, with 6 bases between them. The CDR3 contains 12 residues. CDR3 protein: CASSPRTYTQYF. DNA of the CDR3: TGTGCCAGCTCACCACGGACGTATACGCAGTATTTT.

This clone appeared a few times. The chain recombines TRBV19 with TRBJ2-2; D may be TRBD1 (6 bases). V shed 8 bases and J shed 0 bases, with 13 bases lying between them. Germline CDR1 reads LNHDA; CDR2 reads SQIVND (reference sequence). CDR3 length equals 15 residues. The CDR3 nucleotides read TGTGCCAGTCGTGGGACACCTACGAACACCGGGGAGCTGTTTTTT. Translating it yields CASRGTPTNTGELFF.

V usage is TRBV5-4 and J usage is TRBJ1-1; D unclear. Germline V CDR1 and CDR2: SGHNT, YYREEE (reference sequence). This CDR3 region has 12 residues. V was clipped by 3 bases and J by 2 bases, with 5 bases between them. In nucleotides, the CDR3 is TGTGCCAGCAGCTCCGCAAACACTGAAGCTTTCTTT. Amino acids: CASSSANTEAFF.

The genes are TRBV11-2 and TRBJ1-1; no definite D call. V dropped 4 bases and J dropped 2 bases, with 17 bases sitting between them. Germline assignment: CDR1 SGHAT and CDR2 FQNNGV. There are 16 residues in the CDR3. CDR3 protein: CASSSLLGPANTEAFF. CDR3 in DNA: TGTGCCAGCAGCTCCCTTCTAGGTCCAGCCAACACTGAAGCTTTCTTT.

The chain links TRBV18 to TRBJ1-3; TRBD1 aligns across 8 bases. Trimming at V came to 4 bases and at J to 0 bases, leaving 5 bases not matched to a gene. Germline V lookup: CDR1 KGHSH, CDR2 LQKENI. The CDR3 has 16 residues. This CDR3 reads CASSQQGDGSGNTIYF. In nucleotides, the CDR3 is TGTGCCAGCTCACAACAGGGGGATGGCTCTGGAAACACCATATATTTT.

V gene TRBV19 combines with J gene TRBJ1-1, with D unresolved. The germline V gene encodes CDR1 LNHDA and CDR2 SQIVND (reference sequence). V lost 5 bases and J lost 3, with 13 bases in between. CDR3 length equals 14 residues. CDR3 residues: CASSLWTGDTEAFF. The CDR3 DNA reads as TGTGCCAGTAGTTTATGGACCGGGGACACTGAAGCTTTCTTT. Full variable domain (rest looked up from reference TRBV19 and TRBJ1-1): DGGITQSPKYLFRKEGQNVTLSCEQNLNHDAMYWYRQDPGQGLRLIYYSQIVNDFQKGDIAEGYSVSREKKESFPLTVTSAQKNPTAFYLCASSLWTGDTEAFFGQGTRLTVV.

This clone was found once. Other DNA sequences of this sample code for an identical CDR3. The chain joins TRBV5-1 to TRBJ2-7; 7 positions match TRBD1. V shed 4 bases, J shed 2 bases, and the junction held 6 bases outside the gene matches. The CDR3 length is 14 residues. The germline V gene encodes CDR1 SGHRS and CDR2 YFSETQ. As DNA, the CDR3 is TGCGCCAGCAGCCGTACAGGGGCACCCTACGAGCAGTACTTC. Translated: CASSRTGAPYEQYF. Filled out from reference TRBV5-1 and TRBJ2-7, the complete variable domain reads KAGVTQTPRYLIKTRGQQVTLSCSPISGHRSVSWYQQTPGQGLQFLFEYFSETQRNKGNFPGRFSGRQFSNSRSEMNVSTLELGDSALYLCASSRTGAPYEQYFGPGTRLTVT.

In DNA form, the CDR3 reads TGCGCCAGCAGCTCGTCGGGACTCCAAGAGACCCAGTACTTC. Translating gives CASSSSGLQETQYF. V is TRBV5-1 and J is TRBJ2-5; tentatively, D is TRBD2 (6 bases). The CDR3 spans 14 residues. The germline V gene has CDR1 SGHRS and CDR2 YFSETQ. V was pared by 3 bases and J by 1 base, with 10 bases between.

The chain joins TRBV6-6 to TRBJ1-1; 10 nucleotides agree with TRBD1. Trimming removed 4 bases from V and 4 bases from J; junction bases left unmatched: 9. This CDR3 comprises 16 residues. Germline loops: CDR1 MNHNY, CDR2 SVGAGI (reference sequence). The CDR3 DNA reads as TGTGCCAGCAGTTTGAGAGGGACAGGGGATAGCACTGAAGCTTTCTTT. It is translated as CASSLRGTGDSTEAFF.

This clone showed up just once. The chain carries TRBV2 and TRBJ1-2; D is uncertain. This CDR3 region has 12 residues. CDR1 and CDR2 from the germline V gene are SNHLY and FYNNEI. V was cut by 6 bases and J by 0 bases, with 5 bases left in between. The CDR3 bases are TGTGCCAGCAGGGCCACTAACTATGGCTACACCTTC. It encodes CASRATNYGYTF.

The chain is built from TRBV6-1 and TRBJ1-1; no clear D. V was clipped by 1 base and J by 4 bases, with 16 bases between them. CDR1 MNHNS and CDR2 SASEGT come from the germline V gene. The CDR3 spans 16 residues. The CDR3 DNA is TGTGCCAGCAGTGAAGAACTAATTGGGGTGCGCACTGAAGCTTTCTTT. Its protein is CASSEELIGVRTEAFF.

J is TRBJ1-1 and V is TRBV19; 9 bases are a match to TRBD1. J was trimmed by 4 bases and V by 4 bases; bases with no gene match: 4. The CDR3 is 14 amino acids. Looked up from germline, CDR1 is LNHDA and CDR2 is SQIVND (reference sequence). As DNA, the CDR3 is TGTGCCAGTAGTACTCAGACAGGGGGCACTGAAGCTTTCTTT. It yields the protein CASSTQTGGTEAFF.

V and J are TRBV6-1 and TRBJ1-5; tentative D call: TRBD1 (5 bases). The germline CDR1 and CDR2 sequences are MNHNS and SASEGT. This CDR3 region has 15 residues. Between the trimmed V and J ends, which lost 6 bases and 3 bases, there was a span of 15 bases. CDR3 bases: TGTGCCAGCAGCGGGGGTGGGGTAAACAATCAGCCCCAGCATTTT. Amino acid sequence: CASSGGGVNNQPQHF.

This chain joins TRBV30 and TRBJ1-6; unclear D gene. Germline values: CDR1 GTSNPN, CDR2 SVGIG (reference sequence). V was shortened by 2 bases and J by 3 bases, with 11 bases between the two germline ends. The CDR3 is made up of 15 amino acids. CDR3 in DNA: TGTGCCTGGAGTACGGACTTAAGCTATAATTCACCCCTCCACTTT. It translates to CAWSTDLSYNSPLHF.

The chain employs TRBV23-1 and TRBJ2-3, with 11 bases identical to TRBD2. TRBV23-1 is noted as an ORF with a role that remains uncertain. CDR3 length: 19 amino acids. After removal of 0 bases from V and 4 bases from J, the junction contained 12 bases not matched to a gene. This CDR3 reads CASSQSGLRLAGFADTQYF. The DNA of the CDR3 is TGCGCCAGCAGTCAATCGGGGTTGAGACTAGCGGGGTTCGCAGATACGCAGTATTTT.

This sequence joins TRBV7-2 and TRBJ1-1, with D possibly matching TRBD1 (5 bases). The V gene lost 5 bases and the J gene lost 0 bases, with 10 bases spanning the gap. CDR1 is SGHTA, CDR2 FQGNSA, per germline. The CDR3 sequence is 14 residues long. CDR3 sequence (DNA): TGTGCCAGCAGCGCCACGACAGTGAACACTGAAGCTTTCTTT. Protein product: CASSATTVNTEAFF.

Notes on this clone: Other DNA sequences of this sample code for an identical CDR3. The chain links TRBV5-4 to TRBJ2-3; the D gene is possibly TRBD2 (5 bases). CDR1 SGHNT and CDR2 YYREEE come from the germline V gene (reference sequence). The V and J ends lost 5 bases and 1 base respectively, with 14 bases between them. This CDR3 region has 15 residues. CDR3 amino acids: CASSTGLAGTDTQYF. The CDR3, as DNA: TGTGCCAGCAGTACTGGACTGGCGGGCACAGATACGCAGTATTTT.

The genes are TRBV7-2 and TRBJ2-3; no clear D. Germline CDR1 SGHTA, CDR2 FQGNSA. The CDR3 sequence is 14 residues long. Trimming stripped 1 base from V and 5 bases from J, with 10 bases between. CDR3: CASSLVGQQDTQYF. The CDR3 region has the DNA TGTGCCAGCAGCTTAGTCGGGCAGCAAGATACGCAGTATTTT.

This chain uses TRBV28 with TRBJ1-3; D uncertain. The CDR3 loop spans 15 amino acids. V lost 5 bases, J lost 3 bases, and 14 bases lay in between. Germline CDR1 reads MDHEN; CDR2 reads SYDVKM. CDR3 sequence reads: CASSPPKGSGNTIYF. CDR3 nucleotide sequence: TGTGCCAGCAGTCCCCCAAAAGGAAGTGGAAACACCATATATTTT.

CDR3 loop: CASSSTEIYNSPLHF. The CDR3 coding sequence is TGTGCCAGCAGCTCGACCGAAATCTATAATTCACCCCTCCACTTT. J is TRBJ1-6 and V is TRBV5-6; no clear D. V lost 3 bases and J lost 3, with 10 bases in between. CDR3 length: 15 residues. Germline assignment: CDR1 SGHDT and CDR2 YYEEEE. Based on the CDR3 plus reference TRBV5-6 and TRBJ1-6, the full variable domain is DAGVTQSPTHLIKTRGQQVTLRCSPKSGHDTVSWYQQALGQGPQFIFQYYEEEERQRGNFPDRFSGHQFPNYSSELNVNALLLGDSALYLCASSSTEIYNSPLHFGNGTRLTVT.

The chain employs TRBV6-5 and TRBJ2-7, with D tentatively TRBD1 (6 bases). Germline-derived CDR1 and CDR2 are MNHEY and SVGAGI. The CDR3 is 15 residues long. Between the trimmed V and J ends, which lost 3 bases and 0 bases, there was a span of 12 bases. Here the CDR3 reads CASSYGGLGSYEQYF. The CDR3 DNA reads as TGTGCCAGCAGTTATGGGGGCCTCGGCTCCTACGAGCAGTACTTC.

The chain combines TRBV6-6 with TRBJ2-7; D uncertain. Germline CDR1 MNHNY, CDR2 SVGAGI (reference sequence). The CDR3 is made up of 12 amino acids. V was pared by 6 bases and J by 5 bases, with 11 bases between. The CDR3 DNA follows: TGTGCCAGCAGAGATCCAGCCGACGAGCAGTACTTC. Its protein product is CASRDPADEQYF.

This clone was detected once. The chain recombines TRBV25-1 with TRBJ1-1; D is possibly TRBD1 (5 bases). Germline-derived CDR1 and CDR2 are MGHDK and SYGVNS. V was clipped by 2 bases and J by 6 bases, with 7 bases between them. CDR3 length equals 12 residues. Here the CDR3 reads CASSERGAEAFF. In DNA form, the CDR3 reads TGTGCCAGCAGTGAACGGGGGGCTGAAGCTTTCTTT.

CDR3 DNA sequence: TGCGCCAGCAGCTTTCGCCCATCGGGGACCGGGGAGCTGTTTTTT. Amino acids: CASSFRPSGTGELFF. The chain has TRBV5-1 and TRBJ2-2, with D tentatively TRBD2 (5 bases). Trimming removed 2 bases from V and 5 bases from J, with 13 bases in between. The CDR3 has 15 residues. Germline V gene data show CDR1 as SGHRS and CDR2 as YFSETQ. The whole variable domain, remainder taken from reference TRBV5-1 and TRBJ2-2, is KAGVTQTPRYLIKTRGQQVTLSCSPISGHRSVSWYQQTPGQGLQFLFEYFSETQRNKGNFPGRFSGRQFSNSRSEMNVSTLELGDSALYLCASSFRPSGTGELFFGEGSRLTVL.

V is TRBV18 and J is TRBJ2-3, with 12 bases matching TRBD2. The germline gives CDR1 KGHSH, CDR2 LQKENI. The CDR3 sequence is 16 residues long. The V segment lost 4 bases and the J segment 2 bases; nucleotides outside the gene matches: 4. The CDR3 nucleotides read TGTGCCAGCTCACGGACTAGCGGGGTGCACACAGATACGCAGTATTTT. The encoded protein is CASSRTSGVHTDTQYF.